This paragraph reports one T cell receptor (beta chain). The antigen remains unidentified. The data derive from a study of shared clonotypes between healthy human individuals. Study-wide points: Blood alone was sampled, and tissue repertoires likely differ.

This CDR3 is built from 16 residues. V shed 0 bases, J shed 7 bases, and the junction held 11 bases outside the gene matches. Germline lookup yields CDR1 LNHNV and CDR2 YYDKDF (reference sequence). In the source study's methods: Junction-only sequences produced by ImmunoSEQ had no quality scores, so filtering differed. Sequencing was performed with immunoSEQ multiplex PCR; in TCRdb, only in-frame clones are kept and a portion is missing. The V and J calls and clone size are taken from that table; D and trimming were inferred from the DNA. The data contain about 530,000 clones, about three quarters of them singletons. Roughly 82 million PBMCs served as the genomic DNA source for unsorted samples.

The V gene is TRBV15, the J gene TRBJ2-7; 8 bases line up with TRBD1. This sequence originates from a woman aged 40 to 50 in good health. Some clones in this sample may be carry-over from other donors' samples. The material sequenced was PBMCs. The CDR3 sequence is CATSREQVGQGGEQYF. The CDR3 DNA follows: TGTGCCACCAGCAGAGAACAGGTCGGACAGGGTGGTGAGCAGTACTTC.